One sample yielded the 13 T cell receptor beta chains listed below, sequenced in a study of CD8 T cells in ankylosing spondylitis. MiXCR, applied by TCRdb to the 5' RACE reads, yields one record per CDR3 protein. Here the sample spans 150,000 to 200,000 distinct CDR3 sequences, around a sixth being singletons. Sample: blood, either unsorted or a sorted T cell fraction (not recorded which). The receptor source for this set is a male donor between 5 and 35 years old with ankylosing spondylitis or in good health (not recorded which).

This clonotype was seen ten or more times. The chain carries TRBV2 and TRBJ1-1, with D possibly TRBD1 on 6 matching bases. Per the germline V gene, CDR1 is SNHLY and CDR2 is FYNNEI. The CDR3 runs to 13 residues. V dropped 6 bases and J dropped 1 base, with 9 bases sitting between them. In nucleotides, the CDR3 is TGTGCCAGCAGCCGACAGGAGAACACTGAAGCTTTCTTT. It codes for CASSRQENTEAFF.

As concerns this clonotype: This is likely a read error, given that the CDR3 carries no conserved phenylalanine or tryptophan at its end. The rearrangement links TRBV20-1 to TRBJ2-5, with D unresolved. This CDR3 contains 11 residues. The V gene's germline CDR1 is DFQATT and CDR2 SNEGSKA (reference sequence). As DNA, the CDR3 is TGCGGTGCTAGTATTCAAGAGACCCAGTACCTC. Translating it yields CGASIQETQYL.

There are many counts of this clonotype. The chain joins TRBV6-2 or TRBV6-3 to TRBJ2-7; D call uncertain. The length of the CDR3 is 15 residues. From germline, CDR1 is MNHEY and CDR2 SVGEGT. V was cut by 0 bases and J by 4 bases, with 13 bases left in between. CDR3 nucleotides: TGTGCCAGCAGTTACTCGAGTGTTAAGTTATACGAGCAGTACGTC. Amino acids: CASSYSSVKLYEQYV.

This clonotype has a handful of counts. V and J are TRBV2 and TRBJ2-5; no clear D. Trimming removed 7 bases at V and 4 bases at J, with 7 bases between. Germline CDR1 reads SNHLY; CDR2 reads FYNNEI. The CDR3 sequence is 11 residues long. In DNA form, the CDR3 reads TGTGCCAGCACCTTTCTAGAGACCCAGTACTTC. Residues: CASTFLETQYF.

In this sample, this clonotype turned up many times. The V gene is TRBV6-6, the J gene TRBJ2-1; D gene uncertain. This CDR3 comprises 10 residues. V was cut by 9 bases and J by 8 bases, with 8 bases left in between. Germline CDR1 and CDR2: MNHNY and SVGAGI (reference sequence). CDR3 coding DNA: TGTGCCAGAGGGTGGGATGAGCAGTTCTTC. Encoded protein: CARGWDEQFF.

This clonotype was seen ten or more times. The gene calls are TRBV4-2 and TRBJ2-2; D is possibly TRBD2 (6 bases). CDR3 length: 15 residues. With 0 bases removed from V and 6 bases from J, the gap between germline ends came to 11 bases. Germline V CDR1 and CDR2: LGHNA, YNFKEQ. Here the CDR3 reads CASSQEPSVAGELFF. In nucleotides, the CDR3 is TGTGCCAGCAGCCAAGAACCTAGCGTGGCCGGGGAGCTGTTTTTT.

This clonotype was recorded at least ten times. DNA for the CDR3: TGCAGTGCTAGAGCCGGGAGCTCCTACAATGAGCAGTTCTTC. Protein: CSARAGSSYNEQFF. The chain is built from TRBV20-1 and TRBJ2-1; tentative D call: TRBD2 (6 bases). Trimming took off 1 base at V and 0 bases at J, with 7 bases between the two ends. The CDR3 runs 14 residues. Germline lookup yields CDR1 DFQATT and CDR2 SNEGSKA (reference sequence).

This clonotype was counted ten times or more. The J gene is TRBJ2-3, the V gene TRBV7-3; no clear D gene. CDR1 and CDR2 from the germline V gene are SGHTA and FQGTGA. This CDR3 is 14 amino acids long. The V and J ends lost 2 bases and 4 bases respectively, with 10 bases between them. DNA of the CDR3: TGTGCCAGCAGCTTAGGGCAAGGCTCAGATACGCAGTATTTT. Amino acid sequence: CASSLGQGSDTQYF.

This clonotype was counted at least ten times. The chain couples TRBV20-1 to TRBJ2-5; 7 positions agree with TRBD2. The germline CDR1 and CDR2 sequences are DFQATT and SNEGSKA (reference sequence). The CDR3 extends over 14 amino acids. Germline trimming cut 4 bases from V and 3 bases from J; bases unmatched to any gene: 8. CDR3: CSATSGTSKETQYF. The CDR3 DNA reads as TGCAGTGCTACTAGCGGCACCTCCAAAGAGACCCAGTACTTC.

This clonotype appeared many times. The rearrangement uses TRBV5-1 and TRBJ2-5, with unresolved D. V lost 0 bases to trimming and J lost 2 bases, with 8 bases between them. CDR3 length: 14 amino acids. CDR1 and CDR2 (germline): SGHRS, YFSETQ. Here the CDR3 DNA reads TGCGCCAGCAGCTTGGAGAGAGGTCAAGAGACCCAGTACTTC. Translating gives CASSLERGQETQYF. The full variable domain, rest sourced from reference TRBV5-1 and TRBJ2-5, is KAGVTQTPRYLIKTRGQQVTLSCSPISGHRSVSWYQQTPGQGLQFLFEYFSETQRNKGNFPGRFSGRQFSNSRSEMNVSTLELGDSALYLCASSLERGQETQYFGPGTRLLVL.

The CDR3 is CASSWDGGGDTGELFF. CDR3 bases: TGCGCCAGCAGCTGGGACGGAGGCGGCGACACCGGGGAGCTGTTTTTT. The chain links TRBV5-1 to TRBJ2-2, with D possibly being TRBD1 or TRBD2 (5 bases each). Trimming left V 3 bases short and J 3 bases short, with 15 bases between. Germline CDR1 reads SGHRS; CDR2 reads YFSETQ. The CDR3 spans 16 residues.

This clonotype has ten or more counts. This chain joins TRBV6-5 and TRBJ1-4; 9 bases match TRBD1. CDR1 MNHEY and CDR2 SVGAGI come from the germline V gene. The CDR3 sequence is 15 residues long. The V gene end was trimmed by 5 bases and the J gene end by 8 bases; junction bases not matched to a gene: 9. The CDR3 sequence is CASSGGQGEKEKLFF. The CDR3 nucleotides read TGTGCCAGCAGTGGGGGACAGGGCGAGAAGGAAAAACTGTTTTTT.

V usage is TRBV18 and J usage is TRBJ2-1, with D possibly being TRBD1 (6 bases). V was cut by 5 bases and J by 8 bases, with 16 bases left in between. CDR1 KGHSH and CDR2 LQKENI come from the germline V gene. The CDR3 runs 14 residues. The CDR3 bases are TGTGCCAGCTCAGGGGACATAAGGCGCCATGAGCAGTTCTTC. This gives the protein CASSGDIRRHEQFF.